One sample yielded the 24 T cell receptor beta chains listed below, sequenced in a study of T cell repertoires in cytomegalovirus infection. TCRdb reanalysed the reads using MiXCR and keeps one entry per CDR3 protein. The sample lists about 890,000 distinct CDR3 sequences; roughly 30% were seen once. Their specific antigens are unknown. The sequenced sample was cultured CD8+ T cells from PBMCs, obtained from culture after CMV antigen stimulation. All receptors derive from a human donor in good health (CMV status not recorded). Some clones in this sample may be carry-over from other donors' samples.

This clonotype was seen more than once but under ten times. The CDR3 sequence: CASSVLLSERDTDTQYF. The CDR3 nucleotides read TGTGCCAGCAGCGTACTTTTATCGGAACGGGACACAGATACGCAGTATTTT. The rearrangement joins TRBV13 to TRBJ2-3, with D maybe TRBD2 (5 bases). CDR1 and CDR2 (germline): PRHDT, FYEKMQ (reference sequence). The CDR3 is 17 residues long. V lost 5 bases and J 2 bases, leaving 20 bases between the germline ends. The full variable domain, completed using reference TRBV13 and TRBJ2-3, is AAGVIQSPRHLIKEKRETATLKCYPIPRHDTVYWYQQGPGQDPQFLISFYEKMQSDKGSIPDRFSAQQFSDYHSELNMSSLELGDSALYFCASSVLLSERDTDTQYFGPGTRLTVL.

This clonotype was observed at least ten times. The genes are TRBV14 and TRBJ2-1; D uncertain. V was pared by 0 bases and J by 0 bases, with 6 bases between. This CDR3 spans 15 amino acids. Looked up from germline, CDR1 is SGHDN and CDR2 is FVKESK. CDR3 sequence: CASSQDSYSYNEQFF. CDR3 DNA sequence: TGTGCCAGCAGCCAAGATAGCTACTCCTACAATGAGCAGTTCTTC. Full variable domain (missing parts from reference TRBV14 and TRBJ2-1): EAGVTQFPSHSVIEKGQTVTLRCDPISGHDNLYWYRRVMGKEIKFLLHFVKESKQDESGMPNNRFLAERTGGTYSTLKVQPAELEDSGVYFCASSQDSYSYNEQFFGPGTRLTVL.

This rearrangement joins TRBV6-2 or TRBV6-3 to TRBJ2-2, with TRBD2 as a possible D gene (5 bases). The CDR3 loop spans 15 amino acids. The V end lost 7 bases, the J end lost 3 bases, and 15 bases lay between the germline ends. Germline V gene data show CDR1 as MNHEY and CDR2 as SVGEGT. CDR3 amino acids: CASTSAVTDTGELFF. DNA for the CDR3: TGTGCCAGCACCTCAGCGGTAACCGACACCGGGGAGCTGTTTTTT.

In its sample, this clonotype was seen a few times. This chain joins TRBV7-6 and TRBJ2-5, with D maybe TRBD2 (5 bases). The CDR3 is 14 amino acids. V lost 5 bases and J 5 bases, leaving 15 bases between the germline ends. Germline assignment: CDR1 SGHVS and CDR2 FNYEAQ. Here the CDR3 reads CASSPEYGVETQYF. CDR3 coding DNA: TGTGCCAGCAGCCCGGAGTACGGGGTGGAGACCCAGTACTTC.

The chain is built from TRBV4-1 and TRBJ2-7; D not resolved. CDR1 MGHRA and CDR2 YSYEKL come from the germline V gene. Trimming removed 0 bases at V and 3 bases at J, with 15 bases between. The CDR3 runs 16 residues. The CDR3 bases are TGCGCCAGCAGCCAAGATAGTGAAGGATGGGACTACGAGCAGTACTTC. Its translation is CASSQDSEGWDYEQYF.

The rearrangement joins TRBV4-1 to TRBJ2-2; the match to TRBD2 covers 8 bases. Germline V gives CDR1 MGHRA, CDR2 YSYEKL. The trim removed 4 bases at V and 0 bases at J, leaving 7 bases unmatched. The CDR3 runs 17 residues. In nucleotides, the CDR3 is TGCGCCAGCAGCCCCGGGGGGGGGGTCGCGAACACCGGGGAGCTGTTTTTT. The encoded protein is CASSPGGGVANTGELFF.

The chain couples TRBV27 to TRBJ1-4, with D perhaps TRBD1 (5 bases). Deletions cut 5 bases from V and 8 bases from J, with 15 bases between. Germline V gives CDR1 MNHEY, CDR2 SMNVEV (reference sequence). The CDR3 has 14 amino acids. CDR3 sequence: CASSHEGAQEKLFF. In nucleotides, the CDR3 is TGTGCCAGCAGTCATGAAGGGGCTCAAGAAAAACTGTTTTTT.

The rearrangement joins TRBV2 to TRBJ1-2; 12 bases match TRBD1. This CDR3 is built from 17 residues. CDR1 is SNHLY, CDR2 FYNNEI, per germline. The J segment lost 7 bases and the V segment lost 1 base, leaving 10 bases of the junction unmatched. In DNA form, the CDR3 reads TGTGCCAGCAGTGAAGACCGGGACAGGGGGCTCTGGGGTGGCTACACCTTC. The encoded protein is CASSEDRDRGLWGGYTF.

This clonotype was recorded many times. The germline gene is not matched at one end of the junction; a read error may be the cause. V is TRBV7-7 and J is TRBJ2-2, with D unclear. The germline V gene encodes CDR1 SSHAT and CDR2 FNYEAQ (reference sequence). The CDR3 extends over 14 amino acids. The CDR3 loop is CASSLERGTGELFF. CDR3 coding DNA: TGTGCTAGCAGCCTAGAGCGAGGCACCGGGGAGCTGTTTTTT.

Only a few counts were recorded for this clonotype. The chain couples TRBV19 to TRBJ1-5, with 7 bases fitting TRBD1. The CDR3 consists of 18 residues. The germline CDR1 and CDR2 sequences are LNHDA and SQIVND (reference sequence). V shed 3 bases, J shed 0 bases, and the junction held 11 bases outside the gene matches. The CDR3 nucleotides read TGTGCCAGTAGTATTCGGCGACAGGGTAGGGATAGCAATCAGCCCCAGCATTTT. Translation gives CASSIRRQGRDSNQPQHF.

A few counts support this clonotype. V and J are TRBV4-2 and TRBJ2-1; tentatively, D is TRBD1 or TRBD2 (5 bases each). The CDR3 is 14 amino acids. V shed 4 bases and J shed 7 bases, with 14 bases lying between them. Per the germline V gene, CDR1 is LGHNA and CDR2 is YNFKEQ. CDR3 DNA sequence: TGTGCCAGCAGCCCGGGACCGATGGGGAATGAGCAGTTCTTC. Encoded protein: CASSPGPMGNEQFF.

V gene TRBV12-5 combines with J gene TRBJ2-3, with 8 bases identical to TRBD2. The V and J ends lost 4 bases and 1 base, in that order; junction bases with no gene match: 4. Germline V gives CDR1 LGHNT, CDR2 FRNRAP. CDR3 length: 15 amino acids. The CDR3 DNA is TGTGCTAGTGGTTCACCACTAGCGGGCACAGATACGCAGTATTTT. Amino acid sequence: CASGSPLAGTDTQYF.

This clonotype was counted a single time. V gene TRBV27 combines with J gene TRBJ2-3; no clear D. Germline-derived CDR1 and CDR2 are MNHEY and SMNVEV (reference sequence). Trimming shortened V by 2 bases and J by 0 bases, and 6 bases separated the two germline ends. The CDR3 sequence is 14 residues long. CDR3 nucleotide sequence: TGTGCCAGCAGTTTAACCCGGAGCACAGATACGCAGTATTTT. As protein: CASSLTRSTDTQYF.

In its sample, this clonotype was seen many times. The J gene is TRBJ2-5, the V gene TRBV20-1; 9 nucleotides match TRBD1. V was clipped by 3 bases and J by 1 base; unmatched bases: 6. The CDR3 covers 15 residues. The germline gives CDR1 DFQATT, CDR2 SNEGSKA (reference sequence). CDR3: CSASQPGQGQETQYF. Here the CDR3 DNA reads TGCAGTGCTAGTCAACCGGGACAGGGCCAAGAGACCCAGTACTTC.

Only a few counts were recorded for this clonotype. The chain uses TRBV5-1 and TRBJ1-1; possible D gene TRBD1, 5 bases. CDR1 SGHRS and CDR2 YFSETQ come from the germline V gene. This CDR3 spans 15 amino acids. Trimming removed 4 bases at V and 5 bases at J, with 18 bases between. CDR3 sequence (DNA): TGCGCCAGCAGCCCAGGATCCAGGGATCCTACTGAAGCTTTCTTT. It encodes CASSPGSRDPTEAFF. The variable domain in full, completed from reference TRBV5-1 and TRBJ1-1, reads KAGVTQTPRYLIKTRGQQVTLSCSPISGHRSVSWYQQTPGQGLQFLFEYFSETQRNKGNFPGRFSGRQFSNSRSEMNVSTLELGDSALYLCASSPGSRDPTEAFFGQGTRLTVV.

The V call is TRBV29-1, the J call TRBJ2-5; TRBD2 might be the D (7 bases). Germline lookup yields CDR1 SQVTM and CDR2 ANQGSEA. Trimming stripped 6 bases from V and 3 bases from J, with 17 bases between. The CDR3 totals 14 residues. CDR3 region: CSVALPGGEETQYF. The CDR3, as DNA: TGCAGCGTCGCCCTTCCGGGGGGCGAAGAGACCCAGTACTTC.

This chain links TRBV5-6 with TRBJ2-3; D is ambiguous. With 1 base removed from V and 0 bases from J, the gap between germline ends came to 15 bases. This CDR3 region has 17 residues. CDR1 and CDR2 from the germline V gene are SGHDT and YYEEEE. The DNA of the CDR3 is TGTGCCAGCAGCTTGTGGGCGGCATCGGCAAGCACAGATACGCAGTATTTT. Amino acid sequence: CASSLWAASASTDTQYF.

In nucleotides, the CDR3 is TGTGCCAGCGGACTAGCGGGGCGCACAGATACGCAGTATTTT. Protein sequence: CASGLAGRTDTQYF. The chain uses TRBV19 and TRBJ2-3; TRBD2 agrees at 12 bases. Germline-derived CDR1 and CDR2 are LNHDA and SQIVND (reference sequence). Trimming took 9 bases from V and 1 from J; bases not matched to a gene: 2. The CDR3 is 14 amino acids.

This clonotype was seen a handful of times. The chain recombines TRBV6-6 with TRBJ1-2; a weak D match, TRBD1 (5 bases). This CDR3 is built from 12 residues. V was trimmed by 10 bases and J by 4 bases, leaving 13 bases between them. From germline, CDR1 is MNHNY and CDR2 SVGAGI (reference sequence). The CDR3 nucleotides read TGTGCCACTCCCGGGACGCTCTATGGCTACACCTTC. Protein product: CATPGTLYGYTF.

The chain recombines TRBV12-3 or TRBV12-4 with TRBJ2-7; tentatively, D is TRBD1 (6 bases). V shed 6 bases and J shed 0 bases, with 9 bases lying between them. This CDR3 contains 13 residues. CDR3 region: CASSRTASYEQYF. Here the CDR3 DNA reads TGTGCCAGCAGCCGGACAGCCTCCTACGAGCAGTACTTC.

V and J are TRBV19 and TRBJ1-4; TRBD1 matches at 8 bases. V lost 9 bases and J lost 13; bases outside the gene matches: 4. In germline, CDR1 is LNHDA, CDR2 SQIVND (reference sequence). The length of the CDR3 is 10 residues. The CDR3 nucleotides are TGTGCCAGCGGACAGGGTGGACTGTTTTTT. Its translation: CASGQGGLFF. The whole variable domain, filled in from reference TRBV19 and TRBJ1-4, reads DGGITQSPKYLFRKEGQNVTLSCEQNLNHDAMYWYRQDPGQGLRLIYYSQIVNDFQKGDIAEGYSVSREKKESFPLTVTSAQKNPTAFYLCASGQGGLFFGSGTQLSVL.

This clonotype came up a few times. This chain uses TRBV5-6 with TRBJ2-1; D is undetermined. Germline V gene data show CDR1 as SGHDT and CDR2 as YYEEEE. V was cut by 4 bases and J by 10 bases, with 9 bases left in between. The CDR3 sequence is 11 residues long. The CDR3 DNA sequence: TGTGCCAGCAGCATCACAGAGGAGCAGTTCTTC. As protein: CASSITEEQFF.

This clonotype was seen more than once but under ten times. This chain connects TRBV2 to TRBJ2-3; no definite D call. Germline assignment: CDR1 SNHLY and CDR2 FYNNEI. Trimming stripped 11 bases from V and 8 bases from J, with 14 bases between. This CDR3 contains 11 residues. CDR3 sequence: CAYLSMGTQYF. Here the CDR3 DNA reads TGTGCCTACCTTTCCATGGGTACGCAGTATTTT.

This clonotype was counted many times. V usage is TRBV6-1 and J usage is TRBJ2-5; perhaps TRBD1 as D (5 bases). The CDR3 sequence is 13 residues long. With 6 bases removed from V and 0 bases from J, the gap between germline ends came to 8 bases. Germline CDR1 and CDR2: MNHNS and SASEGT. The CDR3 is CASSPDNQETQYF. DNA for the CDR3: TGTGCCAGCAGCCCGGACAACCAAGAGACCCAGTACTTC.